The clone carrying this TCR beta chain occurred a few times. The antigen is undetermined. The source of the sample is a study of beta chain features in type 1 diabetes. Study-level information: The study examined around 99,000,000 sorted cells across all samples. General study points: A pattern of fewer insertions and more deletions at VDJ junctions was seen in type 1 diabetes patients. Moderate but significant shortening of TCRB CDR3s was recorded in all four CD4+ subsets from Type 1 diabetes patients.

Trimming removed 2 bases from V and 6 bases from J; junction bases left unmatched: 2. CDR3 size: 13 residues. Germline-derived CDR1 and CDR2 are GTSNPN and SVGIG (reference sequence). The sequenced template was cDNA made from the entire isolated RNA. The assay was immunoSEQ multiplex PCR, and TCRdb's table has in-frame clones only and misses some. The repertoire consists of 240,000 or so clones, with about 14% occurring once and the leading ten covering roughly 0.019%. V is TRBV30 and J is TRBJ2-2, with 8 bases that match TRBD1. The source is a young man with type 1 diabetes. The sample comprised naive CD4+ T cells from blood. Written as DNA, the CDR3 is TGTGCCTGGAGTCCACAGGGGGCCGGGGAGCTGTTTTTT. As protein: CAWSPQGAGELFF.